Listed here is a single TCR beta chain. The antigen remains unidentified. Germline V gene sequence: CDR1 SNHLY, CDR2 FYNNEI. V was shortened by 4 bases and J by 5 bases, with 5 bases between the two germline ends. CDR3 length: 11 amino acids. The data were obtained in a study of T cells after yellow fever vaccination. Study findings and constraints: Detected again after the booster were most primary-vaccination clones, at approximately 96% CD4 and more than 70% CD8. Only a minor proportion of clonotypes was detected across both CD4 and CD8 compartments.

Synthesis of TCR cDNA relied on 5'RACE template switching, which attached a universal primer site and UMIs. MiXCR was run by TCRdb on the 5' RACE reads, yielding one entry per CDR3 protein. The data contain a few hundred thousand distinct CDR3 sequences, around 8.6% of them seen just once; the ten biggest clones take up about 3%. This receptor was obtained from a man aged 18 to 30 who received the YFV17D yellow fever vaccine. The chain combines TRBV2 with TRBJ2-5; D not resolved. The sample here was CD4+ T cells sorted from PBMCs, taken 5 days after the yellow fever booster vaccination. In DNA, the CDR3 is TGTGCCAGCAGTGCCGGGGAGACCCAGTACTTC. This translates into CASSAGETQYF.